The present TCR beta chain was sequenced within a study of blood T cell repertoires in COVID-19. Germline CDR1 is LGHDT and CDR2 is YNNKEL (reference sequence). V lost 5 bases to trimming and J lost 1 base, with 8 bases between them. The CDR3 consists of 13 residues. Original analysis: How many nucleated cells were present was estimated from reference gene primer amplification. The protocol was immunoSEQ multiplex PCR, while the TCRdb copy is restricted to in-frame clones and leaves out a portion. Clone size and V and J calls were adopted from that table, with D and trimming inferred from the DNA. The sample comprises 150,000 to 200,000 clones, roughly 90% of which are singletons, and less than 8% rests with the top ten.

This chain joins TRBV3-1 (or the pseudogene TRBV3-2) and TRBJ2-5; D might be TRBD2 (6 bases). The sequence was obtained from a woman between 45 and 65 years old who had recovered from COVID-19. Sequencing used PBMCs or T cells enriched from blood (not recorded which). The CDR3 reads CASSGLSQETQYF. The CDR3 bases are TGTGCCAGCAGCGGACTATCCCAAGAGACCCAGTACTTC.